This T cell receptor (beta chain) was sequenced during a study of shared clonotypes between healthy human individuals. In this sample, this clone turned up many times. The antigen remains undetermined. Study-wide points: Generally, naive subsets came out with larger estimated richness than memory subsets. Shared clonotypes: roughly 4.5% naive CD4, around 4% naive CD8, less than 2.5% memory CD4, about 0.41% memory CD8.

The assay was immunoSEQ multiplex PCR, and TCRdb's table has in-frame clones only and misses some. The sample includes about 2 million clones, 90% to 95% seen only once; the top ten take more than 0.1%. This clonotype was obtained from a man younger than 35 in good health. Sequenced sample: naive CD4+ T cells sorted from blood. The sample's subset: CD45RA+ positively selected.

For the CDR3, the DNA is TGTGCCAGCAGTTTGGTCAGGGTACGGGAGCAGTACTTC. It is translated as CASSLVRVREQYF. The chain is built from TRBV28 and TRBJ2-7; weak D call: TRBD1 (5 bases). Deletions cut 3 bases from V and 7 bases from J, with 13 bases between. The CDR3 is made up of 13 amino acids. Germline lookup yields CDR1 MDHEN and CDR2 SYDVKM.